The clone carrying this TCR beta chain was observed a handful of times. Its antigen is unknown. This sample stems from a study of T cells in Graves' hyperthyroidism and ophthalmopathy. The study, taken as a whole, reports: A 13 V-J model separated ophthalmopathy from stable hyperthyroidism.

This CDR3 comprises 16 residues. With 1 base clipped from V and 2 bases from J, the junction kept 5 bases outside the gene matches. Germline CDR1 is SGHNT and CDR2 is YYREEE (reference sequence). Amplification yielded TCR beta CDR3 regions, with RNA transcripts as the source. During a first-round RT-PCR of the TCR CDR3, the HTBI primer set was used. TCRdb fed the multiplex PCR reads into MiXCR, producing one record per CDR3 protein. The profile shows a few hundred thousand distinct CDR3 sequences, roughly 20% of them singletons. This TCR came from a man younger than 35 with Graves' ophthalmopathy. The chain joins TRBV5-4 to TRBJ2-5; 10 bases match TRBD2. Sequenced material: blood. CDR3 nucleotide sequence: TGTGCCAGCAGCTTGAGCGGGGGGGTAGGTCAAGAGACCCAGTACTTC. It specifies CASSLSGGVGQETQYF.